The next 14 T cell receptor beta chains were all read from a single sample in a study of identical twins. Each CDR3 protein gets one entry after TCRdb re-called the 5' RACE reads with MiXCR. The table records 650,000 to 800,000 distinct CDR3 sequences, under 9% of them present only once. The sample was also reused in another study, on yellow fever vaccine responses in identical twins.

Sequencing used PBMCs. These receptor sequences come from a woman younger than 35 in good health.

This chain links TRBV29-1 with TRBJ2-3; D unresolved. Germline CDR1 SQVTM, CDR2 ANQGSEA. The CDR3 length is 13 residues. V lost 3 bases and J lost 4, with 11 bases in between. This CDR3 is CSVDSPLADTQYF. CDR3 sequence (DNA): TGCAGCGTTGATTCCCCGCTAGCAGATACGCAGTATTTT.

The chain recombines TRBV5-6 with TRBJ2-7; TRBD1 matches 8 bases. CDR1 SGHDT and CDR2 YYEEEE come from the germline V gene. J gave up 3 bases and V 0 bases, and 8 bases lay outside the gene matches. The CDR3 contains 16 residues. CDR3 in DNA: TGTGCCAGCAGCTTGGCCAGGACAGGGAAGCACTACGAGCAGTACTTC. It encodes CASSLARTGKHYEQYF.

The genes are TRBV12-3 or TRBV12-4 and TRBJ2-1; 10 bases line up with TRBD1. V shed 6 bases, J shed 6 bases, and the junction held 2 bases outside the gene matches. CDR3 length: 13 amino acids. CDR3 amino acids: CASRWTGGNEQFF. CDR3 sequence (DNA): TGTGCCAGCAGATGGACAGGGGGCAATGAGCAGTTCTTC.

Many counts were recorded for this clonotype. J is TRBJ2-3 and V is TRBV9; TRBD2 aligns across 9 bases. Germline trimming cut 4 bases from V and 2 bases from J; bases unmatched to any gene: 8. The germline gives CDR1 SGDLS, CDR2 YYNGEE. The CDR3 sequence is 16 residues long. CDR3 loop: CASSSRLADNTDTQYF. CDR3 coding DNA: TGTGCCAGCAGCTCACGACTAGCGGATAACACAGATACGCAGTATTTT.

This clonotype appeared a few times. This chain connects TRBV25-1 to TRBJ2-5, with a tentative D call TRBD2 (6 bases). Trimming pared 1 base from V and 5 bases from J, leaving 14 bases between. Germline V lookup: CDR1 MGHDK, CDR2 SYGVNS. The CDR3 has 15 residues. The CDR3 spells CASSEFEAGGETQYF. The CDR3 coding sequence is TGTGCCAGCAGTGAATTTGAGGCTGGGGGGGAGACCCAGTACTTC.

This clonotype was picked up a small number of times. Germline is not matched at one junction end, which may reflect a read error. The gene calls are TRBV7-7 and TRBJ1-6; 11 bases map to TRBD1. This CDR3 is built from 16 residues. The germline V gene encodes CDR1 SSHAT and CDR2 FNYEAQ (reference sequence). CDR3: CASSLAGDRGNSPLHF. The CDR3 DNA reads as TGTGCTAGCAGCTTAGCGGGGGACAGGGGGAATTCACCCCTCCACTTT. The entire variable domain, with the rest obtained from reference TRBV7-7 and TRBJ1-6, is as follows: GAGVSQSPRYKVTKRGQDVTLRCDPISSHATLYWYQQALGQGPEFLTYFNYEAQPDKSGLPSDRFSAERPEGSISTLTIQRTEQRDSAMYRCASSLAGDRGNSPLHFGNGTRLTVT.

This clonotype was seen ten or more times. The chain links TRBV5-1 to TRBJ2-1; D is undetermined. The CDR3 covers 16 residues. Germline assignment: CDR1 SGHRS and CDR2 YFSETQ. Trimming removed 1 base at V and 7 bases at J, with 18 bases between. The CDR3 sequence is CASSLIQEPVQNEQFF. The CDR3 coding sequence is TGCGCCAGCAGCTTGATTCAGGAGCCCGTACAGAATGAGCAGTTCTTC.

This sequence joins TRBV11-1 and TRBJ2-1, with 9 positions matching TRBD2. Trimming removed 3 bases from V and 0 bases from J; junction bases left unmatched: 9. Germline V CDR1 and CDR2: SGHAT, FQDESV (reference sequence). The length of the CDR3 is 18 residues. The CDR3 here is CASSFGTSIKPSYNEQFF. CDR3 sequence (DNA): TGTGCCAGCAGCTTCGGGACTAGCATTAAACCCTCCTACAATGAGCAGTTCTTC.

The table lists this clonotype with a few counts. The chain uses TRBV18 and TRBJ2-1; D call uncertain. With 2 bases removed from V and 4 bases from J, the gap between germline ends came to 12 bases. CDR1 and CDR2 from the germline V gene are KGHSH and LQKENI. The CDR3 totals 15 residues. The CDR3 DNA sequence: TGTGCCAGCTCACCATTTGTCTCCTCTTACAATGAGCAGTTCTTC. It is translated as CASSPFVSSYNEQFF. The variable domain in full, with the rest retrieved from reference TRBV18 and TRBJ2-1, is NAGVMQNPRHLVRRRGQEARLRCSPMKGHSHVYWYRQLPEEGLKFMVYLQKENIIDESGMPKERFSAEFPKEGPSILRIQQVVRGDSAAYFCASSPFVSSYNEQFFGPGTRLTVL.

This clonotype has just a few counts. The chain couples TRBV6-5 to TRBJ2-7; 9 bases are shared with TRBD1. The CDR3 sequence is 14 residues long. V dropped 0 bases and J dropped 5; count of bases not matched to a gene: 2. CDR1 and CDR2 from the germline V gene are MNHEY and SVGAGI. This chain's CDR3 is CASSYSGQGDEQYF. The CDR3 DNA is TGTGCCAGCAGTTACTCGGGACAGGGAGACGAGCAGTACTTC.

The rearrangement uses TRBV24-1 and TRBJ2-3; the D is unclear. Germline lookup yields CDR1 KGHDR and CDR2 SFDVKD. The V end lost 1 base, the J end lost 0 bases, and 4 bases lay between the germline ends. This CDR3 region has 14 residues. The CDR3 sequence is CATSDFGSTDTQYF. For the CDR3, the DNA is TGTGCCACCAGTGATTTCGGCAGCACAGATACGCAGTATTTT.

This clonotype has just a few counts. This chain joins TRBV21-1 and TRBJ1-1; the table's D call, TRBD1, has no DNA check behind it. TRBV21-1 is listed as a pseudogene. The CDR3 covers 11 residues. Written as DNA, the CDR3 is TGTCGTCCCCGGCCAAACACTGAAGCTTTCTTT. Its translation: CRPRPNTEAFF.

This clonotype occurred many times. The chain has TRBV4-1 and TRBJ1-5; weak D call: TRBD1 (6 bases). V lost 5 bases and J lost 6, with 14 bases in between. There are 14 residues in the CDR3. Per germline, CDR1 MGHRA and CDR2 YSYEKL. CDR3 sequence (DNA): TGCGCCAGCAGCGATCAACAGGGTGGTCAGCCCCAGCATTTT. It translates to CASSDQQGGQPQHF.

This clonotype has a count of ten or more. The chain links TRBV7-9 to TRBJ2-4, with D possibly matching TRBD1 (5 bases). Germline values: CDR1 SEHNR, CDR2 FQNEAQ (reference sequence). V gave up 5 bases and J gave up 0 bases, with 11 bases separating them. CDR3 length: 15 residues. The CDR3 region has the DNA TGTGCCAGCAGCCCCCTCGACAGAGCCAAAAACATTCAGTACTTC. As protein: CASSPLDRAKNIQYF. The complete variable domain, with remaining parts taken from reference TRBV7-9 and TRBJ2-4, reads DTGVSQNPRHKITKRGQNVTFRCDPISEHNRLYWYRQTLGQGPEFLTYFQNEAQLEKSRLLSDRFSAERPKGSFSTLEIQRTEQGDSAMYLCASSPLDRAKNIQYFGAGTRLSVL.